This is a list of T cell receptor beta chains from one sample in a study of identical twins. TCRdb re-called the 5' RACE reads with MiXCR, one entry per CDR3 protein. The table shows some 500,000 distinct CDR3 sequences, with about 20% occurring only once. These data were likewise used in another study, on T cells expressing NK-cell markers.

Material for sequencing was CD4+ T cells sorted from blood. All receptors come from a woman in her late teens or twenties in good health. Both conserved end residues are trimmed from each CDR3. Each record gives: CDR3 protein, V gene, J gene.

ASSLVPTRGDEQF	TRBV5-1	TRBJ2-1
ASSRGGSPPYNEQF	TRBV7-2	TRBJ2-1
ASSFQLLAGGPLSLEEQF	TRBV11-1	TRBJ2-1
SAVGQVSYEQY	TRBV20-1	TRBJ2-7
ASSPHGSGRF	TRBV3-1	TRBJ2-1
ASSVRQGNEKLF	TRBV7-9	TRBJ1-4
ASSHERAPREF	TRBV5-6	TRBJ2-1
SASRDQGGTQY	TRBV20-1	TRBJ2-5
ASRGQGHYGYT	TRBV12-3/TRBV12-4	TRBJ1-2
ASRAQGVGNQPQH	TRBV6-1	TRBJ1-5
ASSLSHMGATNYGYT	TRBV3-1	TRBJ1-2
SARAAGGWDTEAF	TRBV20-1	TRBJ1-1
ASGATGTDTQY	TRBV12-3/TRBV12-4	TRBJ2-3
SVETPRRNEQF	TRBV29-1	TRBJ2-1
ASSPTTGRWNVQY	TRBV28	TRBJ2-4
ASSFEGVRNTIY	TRBV12-3/TRBV12-4	TRBJ1-3
ASRTRNGETEAF	TRBV5-1	TRBJ1-1
ASSEGHQPQH	TRBV10-1	TRBJ1-5
ASSSVNWGGYT	TRBV12-3/TRBV12-4	TRBJ1-2
ASSLTEHTGELF	TRBV6-5	TRBJ2-2
ASSHKQLNTEAF	TRBV5-1	TRBJ1-1
ASSFGDRAYEQY	TRBV5-6	TRBJ2-7
ASNLGQGYEQY	TRBV12-3/TRBV12-4	TRBJ2-7
SARDLSTGENSPLH	TRBV20-1	TRBJ1-6
SAPGHGSDEQF	TRBV29-1	TRBJ2-1
ASSLQGRVQY	TRBV10-1	TRBJ2-7
ASRPRVSNEKLF	TRBV2	TRBJ1-4
ASSKGSPGLAGDYEQY	TRBV14	TRBJ2-7